This paragraph covers one TCR beta chain sequence. V lost 8 bases, J lost 8 bases, and 16 bases lay in between. This CDR3 is 13 amino acids long. As the library was built, unique molecular identifiers were attached to individual cDNA molecules. A single record per CDR3 protein comes from TCRdb applying MiXCR to the RACE reads. The sample consists of fewer than 350,000 distinct CDR3 sequences, 7.5% to 9% of them appearing once. This entry is derived from a study of human T cells and chemical hapten exposure. Time point denoted: pre-sensitization, week 0. As to treatment: therapeutic diphenylcyclopropenone sensitization with weekly scalp DPC. Suited to DPC and affected by alopecia, the donors ranged from 18 to 70 years old. Total RNA was isolated from unfractionated whole blood.

The receptor comes from a young man with alopecia areata. Some clones in this sample may be carry-over from other donors' samples. The V and J genes are TRBV12-3 or TRBV12-4 and TRBJ2-1; D is uncertain. The sequences come from whole blood, collected in connection with sensitization to the hapten diphenylcyclopropenone (DPC). As DNA, the CDR3 is TGTGCCAGCGTTTCGACGGGCTGGGATGAGCAGTTCTTC. Protein product: CASVSTGWDEQFF.